This TCR beta chain was sequenced during a study of monozygotic twins with inflammatory bowel disease (dated by TCRdb to between 2017 and 2020). Study-wide context: A total of approximately 28 monozygotic twin pairs were included in the full study, comprising nine German pairs (four IBD-concordant, five IBD-discordant) and 19 IBD-discordant Danish pairs. The search for disease-associated traits relied mainly on comparing, within discordant pairs, IBD patients with their genetically identical healthy co-twins. Each individual had, on average, about 151 000 unique TCRalpha sequences and 181 000 unique TCRbeta sequences available for analysis. What the study reported, not specific to this receptor: No single strong signal or clonotype linked to IBD turned up in the results, so the idea that one exists was not supported. Because patients received different immunosuppressive treatments, the repertoires may have picked up extra background noise and variability between individuals. Measured by the inverse Simpson index, TCRbeta repertoire diversity was lower in IBD patients than in their healthy co-twins. Different T cell subtypes could not be distinguished in the analysis. Repertoire similarity did not differ between concordant and discordant twins, possibly due to limited statistical power. IBD patients shared fewer clonotypes with other individuals than healthy twins did, most markedly in patients showing signs of disease activity.

The germline V gene gives CDR1 as LGHNA and CDR2 as YNFKEQ. Including cysteine and phenylalanine, the CDR3 has 18 amino acids. The coding DNA is unavailable. The library was obtained by 5' RACE. For each TCR library, approximately 3.5 ug of total RNA was used. For each sample, cDNA synthesis with SMARTScribe reverse transcriptase was split into eight separate reactions. Unique molecular identifiers containing a 6-nucleotide sample barcode were introduced through template switching during cDNA synthesis. Two nested PCRs of roughly 16 and 10 cycles amplified the TCRalpha and TCRbeta cDNA, and bead purification followed each PCR. Before amplification, the cDNA was both treated with uracil DNA-glycosylase and purified with the QIAquick PCR purification kit. The second PCR was the step at which Illumina TruSeq-compatible adapters and sample-specific barcodes were added. TapeStation and Qubit were used to check library quality and concentration, and about 5 ng of each library was pooled. The pooled libraries were sequenced with 2 x 100 bp reads and custom sequencing primers on an Illumina HiSeq2500 single-index Rapid Run. Concerning the study's data processing: UMI-based consensus assembly with MiGEC version 1.2.6 was used to correct PCR and sequencing errors. MiXCR version 2.1.1 was used to carry out V(D)J alignment, clonotype assembly and CDR3 extraction. To normalise gene usage, clonotype sharing and MAIT/NKT TCR abundance, the analysis used the top 1000, 10 000 and 20 000 clonotypes per sample. After downsampling to 27 000 UMIs, diversity was calculated as the inverse Simpson index using the vegan R package. Statistical testing used paired Mann-Whitney U tests on the discordant twin pairs and applied Benjamini-Hochberg correction for multiple testing. After reprocessing by TCRdb, each CDR3 protein sequence is one entry, and no DNA is given. V and J calls and clone size were set by TCRdb, not the authors. For this sample, the table gives 400,000 or so distinct CDR3 sequences. In total, the top ten clones hold 2.4% of the sample.

From each donor, an approximately 2.7 ml peripheral blood sample was collected into PAXgene tubes and kept at -80 degrees C. Without any T cell sorting, total RNA was extracted from whole blood using the PAXgene blood miRNA kit on an automated QIAcube. Peripheral blood from monozygotic twin pairs who were concordant or discordant for inflammatory bowel disease underwent deep TCRalpha and TCRbeta repertoire profiling using unique molecular barcoding. Smoking habits were recorded for all twin pairs, and individuals were classified as current, former or never smokers. As to this clonotype: Its cognate antigen has yet to be identified.

The sequence came from a human donor with ulcerative colitis or Crohn's disease, or a healthy co-twin of an affected twin (not recorded which). Specimen: blood. This chain is built from TRBV4-2 and TRBJ2-7; TCRdb calls TRBD1, which cannot be checked without DNA. The encoded CDR3 is CASSQDGWGDGSSYEQYF.